The rows below give T cell receptor beta chains drawn from one sample of a study of breast tumors, draining lymph nodes, adjacent tissues. TCRdb re-derived calls from the multiplex PCR reads in MiXCR, one entry per CDR3 protein. The sample shows over 130,000 distinct CDR3 sequences, 32% of them seen only once. Sequencing was done on a sample of axillary lymph node tissue. Source of these receptors: a female donor with breast cancer. Some clones in this sample may be carry-over from other donors' samples. CDR3s include the opening cysteine and the closing phenylalanine or tryptophan. The D gene is left open where the match is weak. Part of the rows lack a size; the others show once, few, many or a class for expanded clones.

V gene,CDR3 length,D gene,clone size,J gene,CDR3 protein,CDR3 DNA
TRBV30,14,TRBD1,-,TRBJ1-6,CAWSARQGMTPLHF,TGTGCCTGGAGTGCCCGACAGGGAATGACACCCCTCCACTTT
TRBV10-3,13,-,few,TRBJ1-1,CAISSGQNTEAFF,TGTGCCATCAGTTCGGGACAGAACACTGAAGCTTTCTTT
TRBV12-5,15,TRBD1,many,TRBJ1-2,CASGLDTGGVYGYTF,TGTGCTAGTGGTTTAGACACAGGGGGGGTTTATGGCTACACCTTC
TRBV19,17,TRBD1,few,TRBJ1-1,CASSPKRGQALNTEAFF,TGTGCCAGTAGTCCCAAAAGAGGACAGGCGCTGAACACTGAAGCTTTCTTT
TRBV2,12,-,-,TRBJ2-5,CASSEGGETQYF,TGTGCCAGCAGTGAGGGCGGGGAGACCCAGTACTTC
TRBV3-1,19,TRBD2,many,TRBJ2-2,CASSHLKGLAGGNTGELFF,TGTGCCAGCAGCCACCTCAAGGGACTAGCGGGGGGGAACACCGGGGAGCTGTTTTTT
TRBV29-1,13,-,-,TRBJ2-3,CSVLKSGTDTQYF,TGCAGCGTCCTCAAGTCCGGGACCGATACGCAGTATTTT
TRBV9,14,-,many,TRBJ1-4,CASSPSPINEKLFF,TGTGCCAGCAGCCCCAGCCCCATTAATGAAAAACTGTTTTTT
TRBV20-1,15,-,many,TRBJ2-1,CSARPSRKAYNEQFF,TGCAGTGCTAGACCCTCGCGAAAAGCCTACAATGAGCAGTTCTTC
TRBV6-5,17,-,many,TRBJ1-2,CASSYSFSRVVSYGYTF,TGTGCCAGCAGTTATTCCTTCTCGAGGGTAGTATCTTATGGCTACACCTTC
TRBV6-5,14,-,many,TRBJ1-2,CASSYSRDGYGYTF,TGTGCCAGCAGTTACAGCAGGGATGGATATGGCTACACCTTC
TRBV5-1,13,-,many,TRBJ1-4,CASSSGSNEKLFF,TGCGCCAGCAGCAGTGGTAGTAATGAAAAACTGTTTTTT
TRBV30,14,-,many,TRBJ1-5,CAWSVGQAGGPQHF,TGTGCCTGGAGTGTAGGGCAGGCCGGGGGGCCCCAGCATTTT
TRBV7-3,14,-,medium-sized,TRBJ1-6,CASSLGDEGSPLHF,TGTGCCAGCAGCTTAGGGGATGAAGGTTCACCCCTCCACTTT
TRBV20-1,18,TRBD2,-,TRBJ2-3,CSARDPASGGPRTDTQYF,TGCAGTGCTAGAGATCCGGCTAGCGGGGGGCCCCGCACAGATACGCAGTATTTT
TRBV7-9,13,-,many,TRBJ1-2,CASSLQGDDGYTF,TGTGCCAGCAGCTTGCAGGGTGATGATGGCTACACCTTC
TRBV6-5,15,-,-,TRBJ1-2,CASSHSLGTAYGYTF,TGTGCCAGCAGTCACTCCCTCGGGACGGCCTATGGCTACACCTTC
TRBV20-1,14,-,many,TRBJ2-7,CSAPSGIGSYEQYF,TGCAGTGCTCCTTCAGGGATCGGATCCTACGAGCAGTACTTC
TRBV19,14,-,-,TRBJ2-3,CASSIASPSDTQYF,TGTGCCAGTAGTATAGCCTCTCCTTCAGATACGCAGTATTTT
TRBV20-1,13,-,-,TRBJ2-7,CSACSEGGYAQYF,TGCAGTGCTTGTTCGGAGGGTGGCTACGCGCAGTACTTC
TRBV18,13,-,many,TRBJ2-3,CASSSIGGDTQYF,TGTGCCAGCTCCTCGATTGGCGGAGATACGCAGTATTTT
TRBV11-1,15,-,-,TRBJ1-3,CASSLAAELMNTIYF,TGTGCCAGCAGCTTAGCGGCGGAGTTGATGAACACCATATATTTT
TRBV4-1,15,-,many,TRBJ1-4,CASSQSQGQRETLFF,TGCGCCAGCAGCCAAAGCCAAGGACAGCGGGAAACGCTGTTTTTT
TRBV19,15,TRBD1,-,TRBJ1-2,CARTDQGGGRYGHTF,TGTGCCCGTACCGATCAGGGGGGGGGTCGGTATGGCCACACCTTC
TRBV11-2,15,-,many,TRBJ2-2,CASSLTGANTGELFF,TGTGCCAGCAGCTTGACGGGGGCAAACACCGGGGAGCTGTTTTTT
TRBV11-3,16,TRBD2,many,TRBJ2-5,CASSLGTSGVKGTQYF,TGTGCCAGCAGCTTGGGGACTAGCGGGGTCAAGGGGACCCAGTACTTC
TRBV5-1,15,-,-,TRBJ2-3,CASSLDGSSTDTQYF,TGCGCCAGCAGCTTGGACGGCTCTAGCACCGATACGCAGTATTTT
TRBV14,14,-,many,TRBJ2-4,CASSHAGAGGVQYF,TGTGCCAGCAGCCATGCGGGGGCCGGCGGCGTTCAGTACTTC
TRBV5-1,17,-,-,TRBJ2-7,CASSLAYQGSTSYEQYF,TGCGCCAGCAGCTTGGCCTATCAGGGGTCAACCTCCTACGAGCAGTACTTC
TRBV27,15,-,many,TRBJ2-6,CASRPWPAGANVLTF,TGTGCCAGCAGACCTTGGCCTGCTGGGGCCAACGTCCTGACTTTC
TRBV11-2,15,TRBD1,once,TRBJ1-1,CASSLDTGGNTEAFF,TGTGCCAGCAGCTTAGATACAGGGGGGAACACTGAAGCTTTCTTT
TRBV4-2,15,TRBD2,-,TRBJ2-7,CASSQDLAGFYEQYF,TGTGCCAGCAGCCAAGATCTAGCGGGGTTCTACGAGCAGTACTTC
TRBV20-1,14,-,once,TRBJ1-5,CSAKAPYSNQPQHF,TGCAGTGCCAAGGCCCCGTATAGCAATCAGCCCCAGCATTTT
TRBV5-5,15,TRBD2,many,TRBJ2-7,CASSFRLAGVYEQYF,TGTGCCAGCAGCTTCCGACTAGCGGGGGTCTACGAGCAGTACTTC
TRBV12-3/TRBV12-4,14,-,-,TRBJ2-7,CASSIMAGSHEQYF,TGTGCCAGCAGCATTATGGCAGGTTCCCACGAGCAGTACTTC
TRBV6-5,13,-,-,TRBJ2-7,CASGTGGVDEQYF,TGTGCCAGCGGGACGGGTGGTGTTGACGAGCAGTACTTC
TRBV19,14,TRBD1,many,TRBJ1-2,CASSHRGRDYGYTF,TGTGCCAGTAGCCACAGGGGGCGTGACTATGGCTACACCTTC